This T cell receptor beta chain was retrieved from a study of T cell changes during pregnancy in multiple sclerosis. Measured with immunoSEQ multiplex PCR; TCRdb has only the in-frame clones, and not every one. This sample carries 50,000 or so clones, about 90% of them seen once, and the ten largest clones take approximately 0.5%. This TCR came from a female donor with multiple sclerosis, enrolled in a pregnancy study. The specimen was CD4+ T cells from peripheral blood mononuclear cells, collected after pregnancy.

CDR3 sequence: CASSPRTSGGGNEQFF. The CDR3 bases are TGTGCCAGCAGCCCAAGGACTAGCGGGGGGGGAAATGAGCAGTTCTTC. The genes are TRBV4-2 and TRBJ2-1; 15 positions agree with TRBD2. This CDR3 region has 16 residues. Germline V gives CDR1 LGHNA, CDR2 YNFKEQ. The ends lost 4 bases at V and 7 bases at J; junction bases unmatched: 5.